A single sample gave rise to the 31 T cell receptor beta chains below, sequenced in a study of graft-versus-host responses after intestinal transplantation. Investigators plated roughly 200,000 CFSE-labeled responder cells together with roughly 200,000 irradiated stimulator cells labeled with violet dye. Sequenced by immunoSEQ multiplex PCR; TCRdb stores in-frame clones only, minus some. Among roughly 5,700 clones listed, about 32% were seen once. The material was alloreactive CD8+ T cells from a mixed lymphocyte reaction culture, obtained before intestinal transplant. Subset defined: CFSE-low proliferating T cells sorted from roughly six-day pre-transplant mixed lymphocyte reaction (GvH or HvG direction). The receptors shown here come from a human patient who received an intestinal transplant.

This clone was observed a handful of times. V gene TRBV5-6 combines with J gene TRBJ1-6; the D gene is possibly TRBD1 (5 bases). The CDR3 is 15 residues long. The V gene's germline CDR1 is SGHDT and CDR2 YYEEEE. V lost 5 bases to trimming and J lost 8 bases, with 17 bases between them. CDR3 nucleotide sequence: TGTGCCAGCAGTGGCGCCGGGACTTCGGATTCACCCCTCCACTTT. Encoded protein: CASSGAGTSDSPLHF. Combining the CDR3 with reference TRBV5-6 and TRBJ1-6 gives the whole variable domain DAGVTQSPTHLIKTRGQQVTLRCSPKSGHDTVSWYQQALGQGPQFIFQYYEEEERQRGNFPDRFSGHQFPNYSSELNVNALLLGDSALYLCASSGAGTSDSPLHFGNGTRLTVT.

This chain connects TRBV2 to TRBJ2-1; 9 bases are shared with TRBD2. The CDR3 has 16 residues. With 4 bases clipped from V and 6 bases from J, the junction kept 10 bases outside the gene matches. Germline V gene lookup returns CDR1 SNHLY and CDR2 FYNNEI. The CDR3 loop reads CASSGKLAGPPNEQFF. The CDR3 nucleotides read TGTGCCAGCAGTGGGAAGCTAGCGGGGCCACCCAATGAGCAGTTCTTC.

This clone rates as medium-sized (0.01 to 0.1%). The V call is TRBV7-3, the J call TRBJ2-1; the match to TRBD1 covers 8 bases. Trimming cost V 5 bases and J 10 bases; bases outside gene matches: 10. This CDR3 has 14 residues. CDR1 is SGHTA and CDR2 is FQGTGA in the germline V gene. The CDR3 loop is CASSQLQGAGEQFF. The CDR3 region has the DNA TGTGCCAGCAGCCAACTGCAGGGGGCGGGGGAGCAGTTCTTC.

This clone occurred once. CDR3 in amino acids: CASSITGLVFYEQYF. The CDR3 DNA reads TGTGCCAGTAGTATAACCGGACTAGTCTTCTACGAGCAGTACTTC. V gene TRBV19 combines with J gene TRBJ2-7; 7 nucleotides match TRBD2. The CDR3 is made up of 15 amino acids. CDR1 and CDR2 from the germline V gene are LNHDA and SQIVND (reference sequence). The ends lost 2 bases at V and 3 bases at J; junction bases unmatched: 7.

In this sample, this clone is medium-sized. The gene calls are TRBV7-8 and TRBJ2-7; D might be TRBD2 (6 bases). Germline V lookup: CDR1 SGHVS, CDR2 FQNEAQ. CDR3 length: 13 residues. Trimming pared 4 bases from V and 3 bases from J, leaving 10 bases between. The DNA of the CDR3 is TGTGCCAGCAGCTCGCGGGGTCGCTACGAGCAGTACTTC. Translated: CASSSRGRYEQYF.

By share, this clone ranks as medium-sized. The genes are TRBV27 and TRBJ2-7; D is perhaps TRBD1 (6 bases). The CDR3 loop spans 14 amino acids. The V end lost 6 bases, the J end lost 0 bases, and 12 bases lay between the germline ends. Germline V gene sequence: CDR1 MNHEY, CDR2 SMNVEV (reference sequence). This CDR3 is CASSPGQSSYEQYF. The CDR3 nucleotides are TGTGCCAGCAGCCCGGGACAAAGCTCCTACGAGCAGTACTTC.

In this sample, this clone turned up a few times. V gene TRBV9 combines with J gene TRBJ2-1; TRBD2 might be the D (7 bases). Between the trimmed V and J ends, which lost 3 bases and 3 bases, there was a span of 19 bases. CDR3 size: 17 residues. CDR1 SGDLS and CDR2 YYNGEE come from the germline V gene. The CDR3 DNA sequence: TGTGCCAGCAGCGGGGAAAGGGGGAGGGCCCTCTACAATGAGCAGTTCTTC. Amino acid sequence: CASSGERGRALYNEQFF.

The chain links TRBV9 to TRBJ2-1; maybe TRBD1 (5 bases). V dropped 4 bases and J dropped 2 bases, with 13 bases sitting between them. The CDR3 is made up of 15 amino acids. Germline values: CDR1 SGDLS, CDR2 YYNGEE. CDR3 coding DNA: TGTGCCAGCAGCCTCACACAGGAGACCTACAATGAGCAGTTCTTC. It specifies CASSLTQETYNEQFF.

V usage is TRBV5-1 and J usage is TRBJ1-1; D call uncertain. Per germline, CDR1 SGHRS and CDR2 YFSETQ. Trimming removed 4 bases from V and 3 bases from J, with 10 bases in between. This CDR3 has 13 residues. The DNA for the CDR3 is TGCGCCAGCAGCACGGGGTTGGACACTGAAGCTTTCTTT. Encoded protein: CASSTGLDTEAFF.

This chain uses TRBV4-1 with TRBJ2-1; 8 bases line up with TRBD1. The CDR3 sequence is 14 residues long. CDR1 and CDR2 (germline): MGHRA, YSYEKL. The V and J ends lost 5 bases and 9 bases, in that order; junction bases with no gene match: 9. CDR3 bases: TGCGCCAGCAGCAGCGAGACAGGGGCGGTTGAGCAGTTCTTC. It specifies CASSSETGAVEQFF.

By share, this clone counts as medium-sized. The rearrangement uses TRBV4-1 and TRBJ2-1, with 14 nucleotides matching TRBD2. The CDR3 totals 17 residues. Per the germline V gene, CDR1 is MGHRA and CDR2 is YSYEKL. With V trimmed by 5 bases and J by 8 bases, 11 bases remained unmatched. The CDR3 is CASSIPGLAGVGDEQFF. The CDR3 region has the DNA TGCGCCAGCAGCATCCCGGGACTAGCGGGGGTCGGGGATGAGCAGTTCTTC.

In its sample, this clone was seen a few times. Written as DNA, the CDR3 is TGTGCCAGCTCACTAGCGGGGGACTACGAGCAGTACTTC. Translation: CASSLAGDYEQYF. The rearrangement uses TRBV18 and TRBJ2-7; 9 nucleotides match TRBD2. Trimming removed 4 bases from V and 3 bases from J; junction bases left unmatched: 1. This CDR3 is built from 13 residues. Germline V gene data show CDR1 as KGHSH and CDR2 as LQKENI.

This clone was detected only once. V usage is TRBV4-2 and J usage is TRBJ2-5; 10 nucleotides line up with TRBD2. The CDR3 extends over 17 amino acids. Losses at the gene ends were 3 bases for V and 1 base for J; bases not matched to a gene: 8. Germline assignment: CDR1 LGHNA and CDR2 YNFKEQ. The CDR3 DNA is TGTGCCAGCAGCCACGCTACTAGCGGGGAGGCCCAAGAGACCCAGTACTTC. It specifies CASSHATSGEAQETQYF.

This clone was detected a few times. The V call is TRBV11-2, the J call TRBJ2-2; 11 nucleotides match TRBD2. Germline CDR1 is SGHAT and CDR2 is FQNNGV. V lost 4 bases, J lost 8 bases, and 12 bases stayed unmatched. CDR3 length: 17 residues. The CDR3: CASSSSQLAGAGGELFF. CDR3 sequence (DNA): TGTGCCAGCAGCTCCTCGCAACTAGCGGGAGCGGGGGGGGAGCTGTTTTTT.

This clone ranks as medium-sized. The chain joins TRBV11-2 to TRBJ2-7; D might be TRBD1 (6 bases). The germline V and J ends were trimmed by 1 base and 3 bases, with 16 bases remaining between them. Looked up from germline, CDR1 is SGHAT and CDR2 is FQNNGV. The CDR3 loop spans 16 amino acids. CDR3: CASSLGYGGTLYEQYF. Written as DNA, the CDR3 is TGTGCCAGCAGCTTAGGCTACGGTGGGACACTCTACGAGCAGTACTTC.

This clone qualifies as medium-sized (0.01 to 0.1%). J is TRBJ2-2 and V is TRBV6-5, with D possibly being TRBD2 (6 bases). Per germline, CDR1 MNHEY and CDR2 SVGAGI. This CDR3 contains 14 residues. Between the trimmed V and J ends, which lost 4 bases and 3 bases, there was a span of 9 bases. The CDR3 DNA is TGTGCCAGCAGTTCCGGGACTTACACCGGGGAGCTGTTTTTT. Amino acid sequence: CASSSGTYTGELFF.

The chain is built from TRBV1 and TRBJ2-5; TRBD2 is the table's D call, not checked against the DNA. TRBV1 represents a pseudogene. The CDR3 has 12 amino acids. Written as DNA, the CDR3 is TGCACCAGCAGCCAAGATCGAGAGACCCAGTACTTC. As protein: CTSSQDRETQYF.

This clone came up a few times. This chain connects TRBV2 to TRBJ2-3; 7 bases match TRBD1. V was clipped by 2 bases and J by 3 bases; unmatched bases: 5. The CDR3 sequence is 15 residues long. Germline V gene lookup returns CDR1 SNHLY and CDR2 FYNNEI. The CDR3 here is CASSERQTGTDTQYF. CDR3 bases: TGTGCCAGCAGTGAACGGCAGACAGGGACAGATACGCAGTATTTT.

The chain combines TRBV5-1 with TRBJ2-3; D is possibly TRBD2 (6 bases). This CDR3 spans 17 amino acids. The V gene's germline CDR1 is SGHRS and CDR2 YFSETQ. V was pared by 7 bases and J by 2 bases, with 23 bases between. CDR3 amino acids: CASGLSPEGRITDTQYF. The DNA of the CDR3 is TGCGCCAGCGGATTATCCCCGGAGGGCCGTATCACAGATACGCAGTATTTT.

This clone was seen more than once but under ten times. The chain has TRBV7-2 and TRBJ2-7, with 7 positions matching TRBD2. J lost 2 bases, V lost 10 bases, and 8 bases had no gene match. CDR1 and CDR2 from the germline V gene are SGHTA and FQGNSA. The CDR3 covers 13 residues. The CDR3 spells CAIRRLAAYEQYF. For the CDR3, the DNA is TGTGCCATCCGAAGGCTAGCGGCCTACGAGCAGTACTTC. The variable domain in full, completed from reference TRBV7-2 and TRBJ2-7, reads GAGVSQSPSNKVTEKGKDVELRCDPISGHTALYWYRQSLGQGLEFLIYFQGNSAPDKSGLPSDRFSAERTGGSVSTLTIQRTQQEDSAVYLCAIRRLAAYEQYFGPGTRLTVT.

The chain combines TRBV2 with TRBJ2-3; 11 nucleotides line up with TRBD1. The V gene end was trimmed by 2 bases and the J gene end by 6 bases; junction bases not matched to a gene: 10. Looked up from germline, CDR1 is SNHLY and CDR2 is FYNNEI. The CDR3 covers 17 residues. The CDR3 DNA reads TGTGCCAGCAGTGAATGGGGACAGGGGGTTCCTTCGGATACGCAGTATTTT. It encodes CASSEWGQGVPSDTQYF.

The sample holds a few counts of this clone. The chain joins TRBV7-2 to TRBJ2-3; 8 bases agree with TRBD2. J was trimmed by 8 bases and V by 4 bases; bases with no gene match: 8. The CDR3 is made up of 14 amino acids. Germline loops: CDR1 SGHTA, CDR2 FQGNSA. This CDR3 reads CASSSGTSRGTQYF. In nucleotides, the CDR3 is TGTGCCAGCAGCTCCGGGACTAGTAGGGGTACGCAGTATTTT. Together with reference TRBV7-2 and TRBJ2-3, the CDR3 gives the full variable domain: GAGVSQSPSNKVTEKGKDVELRCDPISGHTALYWYRQSLGQGLEFLIYFQGNSAPDKSGLPSDRFSAERTGGSVSTLTIQRTQQEDSAVYLCASSSGTSRGTQYFGPGTRLTVL.

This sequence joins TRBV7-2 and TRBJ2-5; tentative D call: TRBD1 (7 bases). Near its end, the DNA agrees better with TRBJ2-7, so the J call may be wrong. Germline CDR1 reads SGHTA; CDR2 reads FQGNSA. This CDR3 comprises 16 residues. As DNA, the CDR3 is TGTGCCAGCAGCTTAGAGGGCAGGGGGGTAGGTTACGAGCAGTACTTC. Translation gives CASSLEGRGVGYEQYF.

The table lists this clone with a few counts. The CDR3 here is CASSLAGGGAEQFF. DNA for the CDR3: TGTGCCAGCAGTTTAGCGGGAGGGGGGGCAGAGCAGTTCTTC. The chain joins TRBV25-1 to TRBJ2-1; TRBD2 matches 11 bases. This CDR3 is 14 amino acids long. Germline V gene sequence: CDR1 MGHDK, CDR2 SYGVNS. Germline trimming cut 5 bases from V and 10 bases from J; bases unmatched to any gene: 7.

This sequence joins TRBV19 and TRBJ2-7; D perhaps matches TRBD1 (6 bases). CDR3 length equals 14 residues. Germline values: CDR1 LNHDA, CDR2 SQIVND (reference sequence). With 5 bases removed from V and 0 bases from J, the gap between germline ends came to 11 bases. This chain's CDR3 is CASSPVGASYEQYF. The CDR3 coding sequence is TGTGCCAGTAGTCCCGTGGGGGCCTCCTACGAGCAGTACTTC.

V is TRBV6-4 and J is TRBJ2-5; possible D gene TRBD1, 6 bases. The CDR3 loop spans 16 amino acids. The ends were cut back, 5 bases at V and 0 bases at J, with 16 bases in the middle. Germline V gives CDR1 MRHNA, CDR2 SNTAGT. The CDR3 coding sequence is TGTGCCAGCAGTCTCCCCGGAACAGGGTACCAAGAGACCCAGTACTTC. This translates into CASSLPGTGYQETQYF.

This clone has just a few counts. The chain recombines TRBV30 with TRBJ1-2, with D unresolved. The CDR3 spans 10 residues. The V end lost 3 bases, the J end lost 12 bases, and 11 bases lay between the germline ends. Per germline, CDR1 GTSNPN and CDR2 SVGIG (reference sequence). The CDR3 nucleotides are TGTGCCTGGAGGGGCGGGGAAGACACCTTC. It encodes CAWRGGEDTF.

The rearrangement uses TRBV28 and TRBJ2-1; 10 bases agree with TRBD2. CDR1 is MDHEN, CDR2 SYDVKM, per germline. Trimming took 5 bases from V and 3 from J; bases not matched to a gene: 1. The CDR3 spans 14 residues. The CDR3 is CASSLAGDYNEQFF. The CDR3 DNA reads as TGTGCCAGCAGTCTAGCGGGAGACTACAATGAGCAGTTCTTC.

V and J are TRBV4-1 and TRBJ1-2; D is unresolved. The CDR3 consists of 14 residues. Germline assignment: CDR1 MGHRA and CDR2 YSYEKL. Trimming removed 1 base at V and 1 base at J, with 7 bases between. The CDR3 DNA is TGCGCCAGCAGCCAAGTAACAGATAACTATGGCTACACCTTC. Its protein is CASSQVTDNYGYTF.

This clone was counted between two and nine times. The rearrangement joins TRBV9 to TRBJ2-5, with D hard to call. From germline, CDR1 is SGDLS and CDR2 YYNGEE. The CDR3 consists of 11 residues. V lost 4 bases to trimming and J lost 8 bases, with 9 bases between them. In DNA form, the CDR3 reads TGTGCCAGCAGCCCCCAGATCACCCAGTACTTC. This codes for CASSPQITQYF.

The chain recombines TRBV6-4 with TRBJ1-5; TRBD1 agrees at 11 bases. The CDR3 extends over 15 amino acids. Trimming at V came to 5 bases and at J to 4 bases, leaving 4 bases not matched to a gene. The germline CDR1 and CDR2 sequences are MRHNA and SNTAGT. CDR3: CASSPGTGGNQPQHF. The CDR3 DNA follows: TGTGCCAGCAGTCCCGGGACAGGGGGGAATCAGCCCCAGCATTTT.